These T cell receptor beta chains were read from a single sample in a study of T cell responses to AZD1222 COVID-19 vaccine. Sequenced by immunoSEQ multiplex PCR; TCRdb stores in-frame clones only, minus some. The sample yields around 100,000 clones, 80% to 95% seen once. The sample here was peripheral blood, taken on day 0 of AZD1222 vaccination. The receptor set was obtained from an adult in good health. Both conserved end residues are part of each CDR3. A D gene is named only where the DNA matches it firmly. A clone size is listed for some rows: how often the clone was seen (once, few, many), or a class if it is expanded.

d_gene | len | abundance | j_gene | v_gene | CDR3nt | CDR3aa
. | 19 | . | TRBJ1-5 | TRBV7-9 | TGTGCCAGCAGCTTTGATCTAAGACAGCGGTTTCATAGCAATCAGCCCCAGCATTTT | CASSFDLRQRFHSNQPQHF
. | 13 | . | TRBJ2-1 | TRBV6-5 | TGTGCCAGCAGTCATACGCCCCGGGGCACGAACCTCTTC | CASSHTPRGTNLF
TRBD2 | 15 | . | TRBJ2-1 | TRBV5-4 | TGTGCCAGCAGCTTGCCGGGGGGACGCTACAATGAGCAGTTCTTC | CASSLPGGRYNEQFF
. | 14 | . | TRBJ2-7 | TRBV18 | TGTGCCAGCTCCCCAGGGGCGGGAGCCTACGAGCAGTACTTC | CASSPGAGAYEQYF
. | 13 | . | TRBJ2-7 | TRBV6-5 | TGTGCCAGCAGTTACGGGAGCCCCTACGAGCAGTACTTC | CASSYGSPYEQYF
. | 13 | . | TRBJ2-1 | TRBV27 | TGTGCCAGCAGTCCCCTTGGGGACCCTGAGCAGTTCTTC | CASSPLGDPEQFF
. | 13 | . | TRBJ1-4 | TRBV18 | TGTGCCAGCTCCGGCAGAACTAATGAAAAACTGTTTTTT | CASSGRTNEKLFF
. | 15 | . | TRBJ2-1 | TRBV7-6 | TGTGCCAGCAGCTTAGAGGTGGGCAGGTACAATGAGCAGTTCTTC | CASSLEVGRYNEQFF
TRBD1 | 13 | . | TRBJ2-7 | TRBV28 | TGTGCCAGCAGTTCCGGACAGGAATACGAGCAGTACTTC | CASSSGQEYEQYF
TRBD1 | 16 | . | TRBJ2-7 | TRBV4-1 | TGCGCCAGCAGCCAAGTATTTCCCGGGACAGCATACGAGCAGTACTTC | CASSQVFPGTAYEQYF
TRBD2 | 17 | once | TRBJ2-3 | TRBV5-6 | TGTGCCAGCAGCTCCGGGACTAGCGGGGGGGCGACAGATACGCAGTATTTT | CASSSGTSGGATDTQYF
. | 13 | few | TRBJ1-1 | TRBV6-5 | TGTGCCAGCAGTCGAGAAATGAACACTGAAGCTTTCTTT | CASSREMNTEAFF
. | 18 | . | TRBJ1-2 | TRBV4-1 | TGCGCCAGCAGCCAAGTAGGGACACGGTCCCCAAATCACTATGGCTACACCTTC | CASSQVGTRSPNHYGYTF
. | 15 | . | TRBJ1-5 | TRBV6-5 | TGTGCCAGCAGTCTGTTCCCGGGACTCGATCAGCCCCAGCATTTT | CASSLFPGLDQPQHF
TRBD2 | 15 | . | TRBJ2-3 | TRBV5-5 | TGTGCCAGCAGCCGCGCGGGGGGGAGCACAGATACGCAGTATTTT | CASSRAGGSTDTQYF
. | 13 | . | TRBJ1-5 | TRBV19 | TGTGCCAGTAGTACTTCGGGGGTTCAGCCCCAGCATTTT | CASSTSGVQPQHF
. | 14 | . | TRBJ2-4 | TRBV6-1 | TGTGCCAGCAGTGAAGCCTTAGTAGACGTCATTCAGTACTTC | CASSEALVDVIQYF
. | 14 | . | TRBJ1-5 | TRBV28 | TGTGCCAGCAGTTTTTCCGGCAGGACCACGGCCCAGCATTTT | CASSFSGRTTAQHF
. | 14 | once | TRBJ1-2 | TRBV15 | TGTGCCACCAGCAGAGAGGGACTTTCCTATGGCTACACCTTC | CATSREGLSYGYTF
. | 18 | . | TRBJ1-4 | TRBV4-1 | TGCGCCAGCAGCCAATCCGCGGCTGCAGGGACCCGGAGAGGAAAACTGTTTTTT | CASSQSAAAGTRRGKLFF
. | 13 | . | TRBJ2-7 | TRBV11-2 | TGTGCCAGCAGCTTAGAACAGGCCTACGAGCAGTACTTC | CASSLEQAYEQYF
. | 14 | once | TRBJ2-5 | TRBV7-2 | TGTGCCAGCAGCTTAGCGCTCCGCCCGGAGACCCAGTACTTC | CASSLALRPETQYF
. | 13 | . | TRBJ1-5 | TRBV19 | TGTGCCAGCCACGGGACGGGCAATCAGCCCCAGCATTTT | CASHGTGNQPQHF
TRBD1 | 14 | . | TRBJ2-7 | TRBV4-3 | TGCGCCAGCAGCCGCGACAGGGGGCAGCGCGAGCAGTACTTC | CASSRDRGQREQYF
TRBD1 | 14 | . | TRBJ2-3 | TRBV6-5 | TGTGCCAGCAGTTACTCCAGGGGGCAGGGTACGCAGTATTTT | CASSYSRGQGTQYF
. | 13 | once | TRBJ1-6 | TRBV20-1 | TGCAGTGCTAGTCACAGGATTAATTCACCCCTCCACTTT | CSASHRINSPLHF
. | 16 | . | TRBJ1-1 | TRBV18 | TGTGCCAGCTCCCATAGGGGAGCCCGAGTGAACACTGAAGCTTTCTTT | CASSHRGARVNTEAFF
. | 14 | once | TRBJ1-6 | TRBV30 | TGTGCCTGGAGTACAAACAGGGTTAATTCACCCCTCCACTTT | CAWSTNRVNSPLHF
. | 16 | once | TRBJ2-1 | TRBV19 | TGTGCCAGTAGTATAAGGGCAGGGAACTCCTACAATGAGCAGTTCTTC | CASSIRAGNSYNEQFF
. | 17 | . | TRBJ1-1 | TRBV6-6 | TGTGCCAGCAGTCGAGCGGGGTGGGTCAGGGGGAACACTGAAGCTTTCTTT | CASSRAGWVRGNTEAFF
. | 17 | . | TRBJ1-1 | TRBV5-8 | TGTGCCAGCAGCTTGCTCGCCGTCCCGGGGACGAACACTGAAGCTTTCTTT | CASSLLAVPGTNTEAFF
TRBD2 | 17 | . | TRBJ2-7 | TRBV6-2/TRBV6-3 | TGTGCCAGCAGTTACGGTCATACTAGCGGGGATATCTACGAGCAGTACTTC | CASSYGHTSGDIYEQYF